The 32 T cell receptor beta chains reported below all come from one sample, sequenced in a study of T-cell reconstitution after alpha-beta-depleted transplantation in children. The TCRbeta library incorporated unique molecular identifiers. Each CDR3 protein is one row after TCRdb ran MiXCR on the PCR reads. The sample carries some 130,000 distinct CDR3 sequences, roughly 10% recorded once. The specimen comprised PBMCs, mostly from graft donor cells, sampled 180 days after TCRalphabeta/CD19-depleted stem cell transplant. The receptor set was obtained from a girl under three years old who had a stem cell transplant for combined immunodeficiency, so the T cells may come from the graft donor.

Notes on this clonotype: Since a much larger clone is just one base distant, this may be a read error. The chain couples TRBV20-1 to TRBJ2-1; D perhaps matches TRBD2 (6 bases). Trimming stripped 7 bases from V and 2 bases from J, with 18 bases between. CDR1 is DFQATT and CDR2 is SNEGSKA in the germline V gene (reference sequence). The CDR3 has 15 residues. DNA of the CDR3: TGCAGTGGGACTATCGGCCCTACTACCTACAATGAGCAGTTCTTC. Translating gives CSGTIGPTTYNEQFF.

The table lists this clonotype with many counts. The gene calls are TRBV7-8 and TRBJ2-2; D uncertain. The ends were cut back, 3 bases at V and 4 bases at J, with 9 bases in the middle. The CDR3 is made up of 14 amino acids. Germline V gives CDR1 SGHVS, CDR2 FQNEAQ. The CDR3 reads CASSLGFSTGELFF. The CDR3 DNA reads TGTGCCAGCAGCTTGGGCTTTTCCACCGGGGAGCTGTTTTTT.

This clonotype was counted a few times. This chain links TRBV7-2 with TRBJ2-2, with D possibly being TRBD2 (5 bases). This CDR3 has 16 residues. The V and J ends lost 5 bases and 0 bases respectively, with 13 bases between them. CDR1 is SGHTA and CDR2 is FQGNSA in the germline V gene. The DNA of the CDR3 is TGTGCCAGCAGCCGAAGAGGGAACTCGAACACCGGGGAGCTGTTTTTT. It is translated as CASSRRGNSNTGELFF.

Written as DNA, the CDR3 is TGCAGCGTTGAAGCGGGGGGACTAGACGAGCAGTACTTC. As protein: CSVEAGGLDEQYF. This chain connects TRBV29-1 to TRBJ2-7; the match to TRBD2 covers 8 bases. This CDR3 comprises 13 residues. CDR1 is SQVTM, CDR2 ANQGSEA, per germline. V shed 1 base and J 5 bases; nucleotides not matched to a gene: 4.

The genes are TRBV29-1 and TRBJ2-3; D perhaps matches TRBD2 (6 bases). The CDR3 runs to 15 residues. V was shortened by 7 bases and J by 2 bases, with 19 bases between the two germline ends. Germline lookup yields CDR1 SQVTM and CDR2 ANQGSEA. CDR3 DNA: TGCAGCGCTCCTCAAGGAGGGATCCCCACAGATACGCAGTATTTT. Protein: CSAPQGGIPTDTQYF.

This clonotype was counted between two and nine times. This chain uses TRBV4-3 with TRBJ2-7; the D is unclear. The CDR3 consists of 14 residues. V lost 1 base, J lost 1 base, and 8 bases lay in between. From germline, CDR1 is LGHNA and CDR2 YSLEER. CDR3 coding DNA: TGCGCCAGCAGCCAAGTTGGCCGTTCCTACGAGCAGTACTTC. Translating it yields CASSQVGRSYEQYF.

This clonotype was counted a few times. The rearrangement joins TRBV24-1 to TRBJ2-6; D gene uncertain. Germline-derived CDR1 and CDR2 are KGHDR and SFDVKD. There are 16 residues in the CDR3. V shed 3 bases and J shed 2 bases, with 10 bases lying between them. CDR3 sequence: CATSDNTFPGANVLTF. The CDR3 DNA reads TGTGCCACCAGTGATAATACATTCCCTGGGGCCAACGTCCTGACTTTC.

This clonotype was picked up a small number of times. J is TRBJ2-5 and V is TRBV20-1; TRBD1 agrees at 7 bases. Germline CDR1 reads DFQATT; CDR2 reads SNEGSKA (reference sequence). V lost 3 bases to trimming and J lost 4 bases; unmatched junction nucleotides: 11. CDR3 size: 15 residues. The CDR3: CSASTRQGRGETQYF. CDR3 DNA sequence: TGCAGTGCTAGTACCAGACAGGGCAGGGGAGAGACCCAGTACTTC.

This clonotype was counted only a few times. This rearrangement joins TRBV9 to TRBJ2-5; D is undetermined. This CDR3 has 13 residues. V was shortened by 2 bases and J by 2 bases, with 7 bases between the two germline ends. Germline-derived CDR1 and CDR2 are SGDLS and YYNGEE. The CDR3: CASSVELQETQYF. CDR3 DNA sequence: TGTGCCAGCAGCGTGGAGTTACAAGAGACCCAGTACTTC.

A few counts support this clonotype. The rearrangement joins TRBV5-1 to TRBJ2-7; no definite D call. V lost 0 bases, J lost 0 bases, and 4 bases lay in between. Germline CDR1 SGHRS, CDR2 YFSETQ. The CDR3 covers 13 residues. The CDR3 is CASSLGHSYEQYF. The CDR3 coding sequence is TGCGCCAGCAGCTTGGGACACTCCTACGAGCAGTACTTC.

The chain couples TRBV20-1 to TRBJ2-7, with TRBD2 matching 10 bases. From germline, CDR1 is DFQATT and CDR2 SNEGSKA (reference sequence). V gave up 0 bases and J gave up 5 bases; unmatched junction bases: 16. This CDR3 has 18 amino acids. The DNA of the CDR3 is TGCAGTGCTAGAGAAGCACTAGCGGGACCAAAACTACGGGACGAGCAGTACTTC. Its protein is CSAREALAGPKLRDEQYF.

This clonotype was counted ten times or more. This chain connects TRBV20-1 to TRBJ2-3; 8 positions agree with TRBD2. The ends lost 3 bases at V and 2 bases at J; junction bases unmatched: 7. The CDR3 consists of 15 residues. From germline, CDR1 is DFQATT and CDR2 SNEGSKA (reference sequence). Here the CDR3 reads CSASGGAGYTDTQYF. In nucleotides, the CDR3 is TGCAGTGCTAGCGGGGGGGCCGGATACACAGATACGCAGTATTTT.

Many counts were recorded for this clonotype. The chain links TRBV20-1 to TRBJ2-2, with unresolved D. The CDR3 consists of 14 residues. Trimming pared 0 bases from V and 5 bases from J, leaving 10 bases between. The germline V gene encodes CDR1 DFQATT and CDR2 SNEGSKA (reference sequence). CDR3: CSARDEGWTGELFF. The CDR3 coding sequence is TGCAGTGCTAGAGATGAAGGGTGGACCGGGGAGCTGTTTTTT.

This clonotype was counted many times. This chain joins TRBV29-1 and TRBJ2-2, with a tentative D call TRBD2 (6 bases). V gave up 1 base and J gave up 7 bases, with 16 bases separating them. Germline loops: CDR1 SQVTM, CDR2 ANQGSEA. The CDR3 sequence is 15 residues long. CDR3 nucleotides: TGCAGCGTTGAAGTAGGGGAGGCCGGGAGCGGGGAGCTGTTTTTT. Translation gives CSVEVGEAGSGELFF.

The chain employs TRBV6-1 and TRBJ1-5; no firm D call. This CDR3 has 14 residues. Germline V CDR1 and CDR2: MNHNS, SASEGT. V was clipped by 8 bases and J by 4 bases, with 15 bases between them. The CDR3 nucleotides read TGTGCCAGCGCCCCGGTGGTTTCTAATCAGCCCCAGCATTTT. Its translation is CASAPVVSNQPQHF.

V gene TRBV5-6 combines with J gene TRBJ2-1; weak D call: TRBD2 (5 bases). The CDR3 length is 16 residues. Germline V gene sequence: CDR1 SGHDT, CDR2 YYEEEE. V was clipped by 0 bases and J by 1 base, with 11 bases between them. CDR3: CASSLGGRGSYNEQFF. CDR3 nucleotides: TGTGCCAGCAGCTTGGGAGGGAGAGGATCCTACAATGAGCAGTTCTTC.

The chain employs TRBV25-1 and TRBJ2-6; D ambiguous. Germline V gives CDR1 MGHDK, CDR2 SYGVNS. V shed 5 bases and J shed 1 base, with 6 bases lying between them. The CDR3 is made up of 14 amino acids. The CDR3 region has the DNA TGTGCCAGCAGTTGGGGATCTGGGGCCAACGTCCTGACTTTC. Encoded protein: CASSWGSGANVLTF. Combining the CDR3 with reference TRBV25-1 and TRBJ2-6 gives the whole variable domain EADIYQTPRYLVIGTGKKITLECSQTMGHDKMYWYQQDPGMELHLIHYSYGVNSTEKGDLSSESTVSRIRTEHFPLTLESARPSHTSQYLCASSWGSGANVLTFGAGSRLTVL.

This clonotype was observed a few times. The CDR3 coding sequence is TGTGCCACCGGACAGGGGATGGGGGAGACCCAGTACTTC. It codes for CATGQGMGETQYF. The chain has TRBV24-1 and TRBJ2-5, with 9 nucleotides matching TRBD1. In germline, CDR1 is KGHDR, CDR2 SFDVKD. CDR3 size: 13 residues. The junction had 6 bases not matched to a gene; V was cut back by 9 bases and J by 5 bases.

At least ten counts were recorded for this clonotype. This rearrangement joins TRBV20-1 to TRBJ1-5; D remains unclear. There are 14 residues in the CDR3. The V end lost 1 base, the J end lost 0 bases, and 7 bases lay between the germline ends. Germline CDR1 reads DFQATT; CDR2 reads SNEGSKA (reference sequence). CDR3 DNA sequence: TGCAGTGCTAGAGGGGGTAATAGCAATCAGCCCCAGCATTTT. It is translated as CSARGGNSNQPQHF.

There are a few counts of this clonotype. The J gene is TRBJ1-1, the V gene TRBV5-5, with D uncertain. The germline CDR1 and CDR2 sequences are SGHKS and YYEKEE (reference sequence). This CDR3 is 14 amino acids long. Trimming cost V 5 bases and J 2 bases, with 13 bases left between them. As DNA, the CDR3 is TGTGCCAGCAGGATTAGGGCCCTCAACACTGAAGCTTTCTTT. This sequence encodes CASRIRALNTEAFF.

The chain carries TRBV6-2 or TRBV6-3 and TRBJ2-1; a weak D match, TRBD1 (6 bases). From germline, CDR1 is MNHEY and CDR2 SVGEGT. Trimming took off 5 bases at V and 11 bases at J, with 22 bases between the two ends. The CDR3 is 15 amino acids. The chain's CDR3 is CASSPSPPGVQKQFF. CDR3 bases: TGTGCCAGCAGTCCCTCCCCCCCAGGGGTTCAAAAGCAGTTCTTC.

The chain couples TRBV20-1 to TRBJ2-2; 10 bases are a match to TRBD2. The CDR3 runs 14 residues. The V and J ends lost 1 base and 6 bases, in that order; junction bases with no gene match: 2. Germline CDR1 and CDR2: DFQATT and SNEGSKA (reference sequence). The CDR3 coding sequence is TGCAGTGCTAGAGCCAGCGGGGGGGCCGGGGAGCTGTTTTTT. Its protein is CSARASGGAGELFF.

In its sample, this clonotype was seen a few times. The CDR3 spells CASRDKPLMNTEAFF. The CDR3 DNA sequence: TGCGCCAGCAGAGACAAGCCCTTAATGAACACTGAAGCTTTCTTT. The chain is built from TRBV5-1 and TRBJ1-1; the D is unclear. Trimming removed 5 bases at V and 0 bases at J, with 14 bases between. From germline, CDR1 is SGHRS and CDR2 YFSETQ. This CDR3 region has 15 residues.

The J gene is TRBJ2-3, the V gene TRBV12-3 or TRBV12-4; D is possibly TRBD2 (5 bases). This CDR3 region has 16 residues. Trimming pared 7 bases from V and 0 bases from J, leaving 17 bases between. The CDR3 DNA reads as TGTGCCAGCAAGGGTCGACTAACTGGGAGCACAGATACGCAGTATTTT. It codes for CASKGRLTGSTDTQYF.

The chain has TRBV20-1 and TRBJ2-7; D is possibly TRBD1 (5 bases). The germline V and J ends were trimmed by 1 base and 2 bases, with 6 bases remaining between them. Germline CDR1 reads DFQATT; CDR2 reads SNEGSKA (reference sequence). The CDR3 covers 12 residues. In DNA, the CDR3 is TGCAGTGCTAGAGCAGGGCCCTACGAGCAGTACTTC. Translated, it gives CSARAGPYEQYF.

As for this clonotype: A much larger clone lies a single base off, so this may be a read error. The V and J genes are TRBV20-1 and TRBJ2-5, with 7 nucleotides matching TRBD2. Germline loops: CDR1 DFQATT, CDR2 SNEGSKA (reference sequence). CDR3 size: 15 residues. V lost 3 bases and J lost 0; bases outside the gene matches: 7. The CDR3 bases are TGCAGTGCTAGTGCCGACGGGGGGTACCAAGAGACCCAGTACTTC. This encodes CSASADGGYQETQYF.

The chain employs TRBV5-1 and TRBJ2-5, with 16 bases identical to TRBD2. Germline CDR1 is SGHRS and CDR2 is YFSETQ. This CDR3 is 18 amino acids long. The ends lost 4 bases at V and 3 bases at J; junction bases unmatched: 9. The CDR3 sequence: CASSPGLAGGQNKETQYF. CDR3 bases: TGCGCCAGCAGCCCGGGACTAGCGGGGGGGCAGAATAAAGAGACCCAGTACTTC.

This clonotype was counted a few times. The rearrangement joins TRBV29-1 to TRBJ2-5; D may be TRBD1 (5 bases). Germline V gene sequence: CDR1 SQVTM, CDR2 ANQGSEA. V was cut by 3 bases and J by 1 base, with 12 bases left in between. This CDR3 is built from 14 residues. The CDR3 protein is CSVDPQGSQETQYF. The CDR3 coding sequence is TGCAGCGTTGATCCCCAGGGATCCCAAGAGACCCAGTACTTC.

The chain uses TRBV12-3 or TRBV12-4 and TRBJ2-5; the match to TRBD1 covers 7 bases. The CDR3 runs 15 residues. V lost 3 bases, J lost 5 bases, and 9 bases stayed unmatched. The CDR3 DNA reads TGTGCCAGCAGTTTTTTACTAGGACAGGAGGAGACCCAGTACTTC. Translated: CASSFLLGQEETQYF.

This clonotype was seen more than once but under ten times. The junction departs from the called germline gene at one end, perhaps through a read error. CDR3 nucleotides: TGCAGTGCTAGAGATCTTAAGGACGGATACCAGGAGACCCAGTACTTC. Residues: CSARDLKDGYQETQYF. V gene TRBV20-1 combines with J gene TRBJ2-5; D gene uncertain. The CDR3 runs to 16 residues. From germline, CDR1 is DFQATT and CDR2 SNEGSKA (reference sequence).

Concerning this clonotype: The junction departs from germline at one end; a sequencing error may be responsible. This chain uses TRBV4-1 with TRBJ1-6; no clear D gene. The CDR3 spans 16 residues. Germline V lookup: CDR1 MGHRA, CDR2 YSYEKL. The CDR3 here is CTRSQFVGRRVRPLHF. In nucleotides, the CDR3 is TGTACCCGCAGCCAGTTTGTTGGCAGGCGAGTCAGGCCCCTCCACTTT.

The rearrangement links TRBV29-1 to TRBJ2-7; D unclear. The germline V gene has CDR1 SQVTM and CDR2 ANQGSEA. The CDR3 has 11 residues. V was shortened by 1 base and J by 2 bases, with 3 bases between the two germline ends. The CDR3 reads CSVEGTYEQYF. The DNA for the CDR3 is TGCAGCGTTGAAGGGACCTACGAGCAGTACTTC.